The present TCR beta chain was sequenced within a study of cytomegalovirus exposure and HLA in healthy donors. The PCR made use of 60 Vbeta and 13 Jbeta primers. Libraries were prepared by immunoSEQ multiplex PCR; TCRdb keeps only in-frame clonotypes and omits some of them. In all, the sample yields tens of thousands of clones. After removal of 4 bases from V and 0 bases from J, the junction contained 3 bases not matched to a gene. The CDR3 length is 15 residues. Germline loops: CDR1 SEHNR, CDR2 FQNEAQ (reference sequence). Whole-study results and caveats: The study dropped some indistinguishable V segments, TRBV6-2 and TRBV6-3 among them. It was reportedly the case that the classifier diagnosed cytomegalovirus status with high specificity and sensitivity. Several of the most significant clusters appeared linked to common viral pathogens, based on a later analysis.

A note on this clone: Its antigen is unknown.

This TCR was sampled from a man between 50 and 59 years old in good health and CMV-seronegative. Input material: PBMCs. The chain uses TRBV7-9 and TRBJ1-3, with 7 bases aligning to TRBD1. The CDR3 here is CASSSSGGSGNTIYF. The CDR3 nucleotides are TGTGCCAGCAGCTCCTCAGGGGGCTCTGGAAACACCATATATTTT.